A single TCR beta chain is shown here with its context. No cognate antigen has been identified for it. Base qualities are not at hand, and no much larger clone is one base apart. This sample stems from a study of T cells after somatic rescue of genetic block (TCRdb year 2020). About the investigation overall: The study assessed how robust, over the long term, a T-cell system was when the system had developed through somatic rescue of a genetic block in T-cell development.

Receptor amplification or capture employed the immunoSEQ multiplex PCR assay. The clones in this table, taken by TCRdb from immuneACCESS, are in-frame only. Not every clone is retained; where verified, under half of the shortfall comes from an unresolved V gene, and the cause of the rest is unknown. The sample table shows approximately 88,000 clones, and over 80% are seen once. The ten most abundant clones make up roughly 1.7% of the sample. Measured from the cysteine to the phenylalanine, the CDR3 is 16 residues long. Of the read, only the CDR3 DNA is kept; its 48 bases are in frame from base 1. V is cut by 1 base and J by 2 bases, and the space between the germline ends is 15 bases. Sequences LGHNT (CDR1) and FRNRAP (CDR2) are obtained from the germline V gene.

The sequence is built from TRBV12-5 and TRBJ2-7; the D assignment is uncertain and may be TRBD1 or TRBD2, with 5 bases supporting each. This TCR derives from a woman under 30. Sequencing used peripheral blood mononuclear cells (PBMCs). The DNA sequence is TGTGCTAGTGGTTTGGCACCCGGGGCCGAACCCTACGAGCAGTACTTC. Translated, it gives CASGLAPGAEPYEQYF.